The 16 T cell receptor beta chains presented below share a single source sample, sequenced in a study of shared clonotypes between healthy human individuals. It was CD45RO-negative cells, positively selected for CCR7, that made up naive CD8 cells, with terminally differentiated effector memory CD45RA+ cells excluded. The assay was immunoSEQ multiplex PCR, and TCRdb's table has in-frame clones only and misses some. The sample consists of about 2 million clones, approximately 94% of them appearing once. Sequences were obtained from naive CD8+ T cells sorted from blood. Source of these receptors: a young man in good health.

In regard to this clone: Other DNA variants within this sample encode the same CDR3. The rearrangement joins TRBV11-3 to TRBJ2-7, with D possibly matching TRBD1 (5 bases). Per the germline V gene, CDR1 is SGHNT and CDR2 is YENEEA. V lost 5 bases and J lost 3, with 11 bases in between. The CDR3 is 13 amino acids. The CDR3 nucleotides read TGTGCCAGCAGCCTGGGGCGTGACTACGAGCAGTACTTC. This encodes CASSLGRDYEQYF.

V usage is TRBV7-9 and J usage is TRBJ2-3; D gene ambiguous. Germline CDR1 and CDR2: SEHNR and FQNEAQ (reference sequence). Between the trimmed V and J ends, which lost 3 bases and 2 bases, there was a span of 12 bases. The CDR3 has 15 amino acids. This CDR3 reads CASSLAQGITDTQYF. CDR3 bases: TGTGCCAGCAGCTTGGCCCAAGGGATCACAGATACGCAGTATTTT. Variable domain in full (rest from reference TRBV7-9 and TRBJ2-3): DTGVSQNPRHKITKRGQNVTFRCDPISEHNRLYWYRQTLGQGPEFLTYFQNEAQLEKSRLLSDRFSAERPKGSFSTLEIQRTEQGDSAMYLCASSLAQGITDTQYFGPGTRLTVL.

This chain links TRBV2 with TRBJ2-1; D possibly corresponds to TRBD2 (5 bases). The germline CDR1 and CDR2 sequences are SNHLY and FYNNEI. The CDR3 consists of 13 residues. V shed 2 bases and J shed 5 bases, with 7 bases lying between them. CDR3 loop: CASSESGHNEQFF. The DNA of the CDR3 is TGTGCCAGCAGTGAAAGCGGTCACAATGAGCAGTTCTTC.

The rearrangement links TRBV5-8 to TRBJ2-1; D is unresolved. The CDR3 has 11 residues. V lost 2 bases to trimming and J lost 9 bases, with 6 bases between them. Per germline, CDR1 SGHTS and CDR2 YDEGEE. This CDR3 is CASSLRTEQFF. The CDR3, as DNA: TGTGCCAGCAGCTTAAGGACTGAGCAGTTCTTC.

This chain links TRBV7-2 with TRBJ1-6; D is uncertain. CDR1 and CDR2 from the germline V gene are SGHTA and FQGNSA. The V end was cut by 7 bases, the J end by 8 bases, with 21 bases between. The CDR3 is made up of 16 amino acids. Here the CDR3 DNA reads TGTGCCAGCACCTACGATGGGCCTGCCGTATATTCACCCCTCCACTTT. Its translation is CASTYDGPAVYSPLHF.

The rearrangement uses TRBV6-5 and TRBJ2-2; D may be TRBD1 (5 bases). Germline V gene data show CDR1 as MNHEY and CDR2 as SVGAGI. CDR3 length: 14 residues. Trimming stripped 5 bases from V and 0 bases from J, with 7 bases between. The CDR3: CASSPRANTGELFF. As DNA, the CDR3 is TGTGCCAGCAGTCCCAGGGCGAACACCGGGGAGCTGTTTTTT.

This chain joins TRBV27 and TRBJ2-3; D might be TRBD2 (6 bases). V lost 7 bases, J lost 2 bases, and 19 bases lay in between. Germline V gene data show CDR1 as MNHEY and CDR2 as SMNVEV (reference sequence). This CDR3 region has 16 residues. The CDR3 here is CASTFTDGGATDTQYF. CDR3 DNA sequence: TGTGCCAGCACCTTTACCGACGGGGGAGCCACAGATACGCAGTATTTT.

The gene calls are TRBV10-2 and TRBJ1-1; TRBD1 is a possible D gene (5 bases). The CDR3 runs to 16 residues. Germline loops: CDR1 WSHSY, CDR2 SAAADI. Trimming took 2 bases from V and 0 from J, leaving 13 bases between them. CDR3 nucleotide sequence: TGCGCCAGCAGTGAGGAACAGGTGGTGTTGAACACTGAAGCTTTCTTT. Its translation is CASSEEQVVLNTEAFF.

V is TRBV5-1 and J is TRBJ2-4; 8 bases map to TRBD1. The J segment lost 7 bases and the V segment lost 4 bases, leaving 10 bases of the junction unmatched. CDR3 length: 15 amino acids. Germline CDR1 reads SGHRS; CDR2 reads YFSETQ. The CDR3 sequence: CASSVDRGTWNIQYF. CDR3 in DNA: TGCGCCAGCAGCGTTGACAGGGGAACGTGGAACATTCAGTACTTC.

The V and J genes are TRBV27 and TRBJ2-2; D is unclear. Germline V gene lookup returns CDR1 MNHEY and CDR2 SMNVEV (reference sequence). Between the trimmed V and J ends, which lost 0 bases and 4 bases, there was a span of 9 bases. The CDR3 runs 15 residues. CDR3 sequence (DNA): TGTGCCAGCAGTTTATCCCCGCAGGTCACCGGGGAGCTGTTTTTT. As protein: CASSLSPQVTGELFF.

V and J are TRBV12-5 and TRBJ2-7; TRBD1 matches 8 bases. This CDR3 is 13 amino acids long. Germline V CDR1 and CDR2: LGHNT, FRNRAP. Germline trimming cut 7 bases from V and 2 bases from J; bases unmatched to any gene: 4. The DNA for the CDR3 is TGTGCTAGTGTCGGACAGGGAACCTACGAGCAGTACTTC. It is translated as CASVGQGTYEQYF.

The chain recombines TRBV5-6 with TRBJ1-2; 7 bases are a match to TRBD1. Germline V gene lookup returns CDR1 SGHDT and CDR2 YYEEEE. CDR3 length equals 16 residues. V lost 2 bases to trimming and J lost 4 bases; unmatched junction nucleotides: 11. CDR3 amino acids: CASSFYLRTGPYGYTF. The CDR3 DNA sequence: TGTGCCAGCAGCTTCTATCTCCGGACAGGCCCCTATGGCTACACCTTC.

The chain combines TRBV4-1 with TRBJ1-4; D call uncertain. The V gene's germline CDR1 is MGHRA and CDR2 YSYEKL. The CDR3 runs to 18 residues. The V gene lost 0 bases and the J gene lost 2 bases, with 16 bases spanning the gap. CDR3 in DNA: TGCGCCAGCAGCCAAGATGGCTCCTTATCCGGTACTAATGAAAAACTGTTTTTT. It translates to CASSQDGSLSGTNEKLFF.

The chain has TRBV10-1 and TRBJ1-1, with D perhaps matching TRBD1 (5 bases). Germline CDR1 reads WNHNN; CDR2 reads SYGVQD (reference sequence). This CDR3 region has 16 residues. The V end lost 0 bases, the J end lost 4 bases, and 15 bases lay between the germline ends. The CDR3 sequence is CASSESMWQGSTEAFF. The CDR3 coding sequence is TGCGCCAGCAGTGAGTCGATGTGGCAGGGTAGCACTGAAGCTTTCTTT.

V and J are TRBV7-9 and TRBJ1-2, with 8 bases aligning to TRBD1. This CDR3 contains 12 residues. The V and J ends lost 5 bases and 8 bases, in that order; junction bases with no gene match: 4. In germline, CDR1 is SEHNR, CDR2 FQNEAQ (reference sequence). The DNA for the CDR3 is TGTGCCAGCAGCCGGACAGGGCAAGGCTACACCTTC. Amino acid sequence: CASSRTGQGYTF.

About this clone itself: This same CDR3 is encoded by further DNA sequences in the sample. The rearrangement joins TRBV5-1 to TRBJ2-3; D unclear. Trimming removed 5 bases from V and 2 bases from J, with 3 bases in between. Germline V gene data show CDR1 as SGHRS and CDR2 as YFSETQ. CDR3 length: 11 amino acids. CDR3 bases: TGCGCCAGCAGGTACACAGATACGCAGTATTTT. It translates to CASRYTDTQYF.